A single sample gave rise to the 32 T cell receptor beta chains below, sequenced in a study of CD8+ T cells in alopecia areata. RNA extraction and reverse transcription yielded cDNA as sequencing template. Some clones are missing from TCRdb's copy, which holds only in-frame ones; the method was immunoSEQ multiplex PCR. The table has roughly 170,000 clones, roughly 64% seen once. Documented treatment: oral pan-JAK inhibitor, 5-10 mg twice daily. The specimen was CD8+ T cells sorted from blood, collected at week 24, from a patient treated with tofacitinib. The receptors derive from a human donor with alopecia areata.

The chain combines TRBV5-6 with TRBJ1-1; TRBD1 aligns across 8 bases. The CDR3 runs 14 residues. The V segment lost 4 bases and the J segment 1 base; nucleotides outside the gene matches: 3. The germline CDR1 and CDR2 sequences are SGHDT and YYEEEE. This CDR3 is CASSAGTGNTEAFF. The CDR3 DNA reads TGTGCCAGCAGCGCTGGGACAGGGAACACTGAAGCTTTCTTT. The full variable domain, with the rest looked up from reference TRBV5-6 and TRBJ1-1, is DAGVTQSPTHLIKTRGQQVTLRCSPKSGHDTVSWYQQALGQGPQFIFQYYEEEERQRGNFPDRFSGHQFPNYSSELNVNALLLGDSALYLCASSAGTGNTEAFFGQGTRLTVV.

This clone was recorded once. In nucleotides, the CDR3 is TGCGCCAGCAGCCTAGAGACAGATACGCAGTATTTT. As protein: CASSLETDTQYF. This chain joins TRBV5-1 and TRBJ2-3; D uncertain. Per germline, CDR1 SGHRS and CDR2 YFSETQ. The CDR3 consists of 12 residues. Trimming removed 4 bases from V and 3 bases from J, with 6 bases in between.

The chain is built from TRBV5-4 and TRBJ2-3, with TRBD2 matching 8 bases. V lost 2 bases and J lost 0; bases outside the gene matches: 5. Germline CDR1 is SGHNT and CDR2 is YYREEE (reference sequence). This CDR3 comprises 16 residues. For the CDR3, the DNA is TGTGCCAGCAGCTTTCTCGGGGGGGCTAGCACAGATACGCAGTATTTT. Its translation is CASSFLGGASTDTQYF.

The chain uses TRBV4-1 and TRBJ2-7; 10 bases line up with TRBD1. The J segment lost 4 bases and the V segment lost 1 base, leaving 10 bases of the junction unmatched. CDR3 length: 17 residues. Per germline, CDR1 MGHRA and CDR2 YSYEKL. The DNA of the CDR3 is TGCGCCAGCAGCCAAGTCCCCCCGGGACAGGGGATATACGAGCAGTACTTC. Protein sequence: CASSQVPPGQGIYEQYF.

The J gene is TRBJ2-4, the V gene TRBV7-2; D is tentatively TRBD1 or TRBD2 (6 bases each). This CDR3 has 16 residues. V lost 5 bases and J lost 3, with 17 bases in between. Looked up from germline, CDR1 is SGHTA and CDR2 is FQGNSA. CDR3 DNA sequence: TGTGCCAGCAGCCTACTCCGGGGGCCCAACAAAAACATTCAGTACTTC. Translated: CASSLLRGPNKNIQYF.

This clone was seen a single time. The chain is built from TRBV27 and TRBJ1-1, with a weak D call TRBD1 (5 bases). Trimming removed 8 bases from V and 1 base from J, with 17 bases in between. The CDR3 spans 15 residues. Germline CDR1 and CDR2: MNHEY and SMNVEV (reference sequence). CDR3 amino acids: CASSLRDGWNTEAFF. CDR3 nucleotide sequence: TGTGCCAGCTCACTGAGGGACGGGTGGAACACTGAAGCTTTCTTT.

The gene calls are TRBV29-1 and TRBJ1-2, with D unclear. The germline gives CDR1 SQVTM, CDR2 ANQGSEA. The CDR3 loop spans 13 amino acids. V was pared by 6 bases and J by 4 bases, with 15 bases between. The CDR3 region has the DNA TGCAGCGTCCAGGCGTCAGAGTCCTATGGCTACACCTTC. Translation gives CSVQASESYGYTF.

The chain links TRBV4-1 to TRBJ2-1, with D perhaps TRBD1 (6 bases). This CDR3 has 15 amino acids. Germline V gene lookup returns CDR1 MGHRA and CDR2 YSYEKL. The germline V and J ends were trimmed by 4 bases and 6 bases, with 16 bases remaining between them. The CDR3 DNA sequence: TGCGCCAGCAGCCGCGCCAGGGGCGCAGGCAATGAGCAGTTCTTC. This encodes CASSRARGAGNEQFF.

The gene calls are TRBV29-1 and TRBJ2-5; the D gene is possibly TRBD2 (6 bases). Germline V gene data show CDR1 as SQVTM and CDR2 as ANQGSEA. CDR3 length equals 14 residues. V was cut by 3 bases and J by 6 bases, with 17 bases left in between. CDR3 in amino acids: CSVDGGVGMKTQYF. The CDR3 bases are TGCAGCGTTGATGGAGGGGTTGGGATGAAGACCCAGTACTTC.

The rearrangement joins TRBV6-5 to TRBJ2-1; no definite D call. This CDR3 region has 15 residues. Germline CDR1 reads MNHEY; CDR2 reads SVGAGI. V was clipped by 2 bases and J by 4 bases, with 12 bases between them. CDR3 coding DNA: TGTGCCAGCAGTTACGGGCAACGGACGTACAATGAGCAGTTCTTC. Encoded protein: CASSYGQRTYNEQFF.

J is TRBJ1-5 and V is TRBV27; D possibly corresponds to TRBD1 (5 bases). CDR1 MNHEY and CDR2 SMNVEV come from the germline V gene (reference sequence). Trimming took 6 bases from V and 5 from J, leaving 17 bases between them. The length of the CDR3 is 15 residues. CDR3 region: CASSLASGSDQPQHF. The CDR3, as DNA: TGTGCCAGCAGCCTAGCCTCAGGGTCGGATCAGCCCCAGCATTTT.

The chain has TRBV4-2 and TRBJ1-1; no clear D. The length of the CDR3 is 13 residues. Germline V lookup: CDR1 LGHNA, CDR2 YNFKEQ. V was trimmed by 1 base and J by 6 bases, leaving 9 bases between them. The CDR3 DNA sequence: TGTGCCAGCAGCCAAGCCGCGGGGTCTGAAGCTTTCTTT. It yields the protein CASSQAAGSEAFF.

This sequence joins TRBV6-5 and TRBJ2-3; possible D gene TRBD1, 5 bases. CDR3 length: 14 residues. The germline V and J ends were trimmed by 2 bases and 2 bases, with 8 bases remaining between them. The germline V gene has CDR1 MNHEY and CDR2 SVGAGI. The CDR3 region has the DNA TGTGCCAGCAGTTACACAGGACCCACAGATACGCAGTATTTT. This translates into CASSYTGPTDTQYF.

The CDR3 coding sequence is TGTGCCAGCAGCAATAGTCAGGAAACAGATACGCAGTATTTT. Amino acids: CASSNSQETDTQYF. The chain recombines TRBV9 with TRBJ2-3; D gene uncertain. Trimming pared 4 bases from V and 3 bases from J, leaving 12 bases between. There are 14 residues in the CDR3. CDR1 SGDLS and CDR2 YYNGEE come from the germline V gene.

The chain is built from TRBV4-1 and TRBJ1-2; D gene unclear. V dropped 2 bases and J dropped 2 bases, with 9 bases sitting between them. The CDR3 runs to 14 residues. The germline V gene has CDR1 MGHRA and CDR2 YSYEKL. CDR3 sequence: CASSQFPENYGYTF. DNA for the CDR3: TGCGCCAGCAGCCAATTTCCAGAGAACTATGGCTACACCTTC.

This chain uses TRBV25-1 with TRBJ2-7; D gene unclear. The CDR3 runs to 12 residues. CDR1 is MGHDK and CDR2 is SYGVNS in the germline V gene. Trimming removed 4 bases from V and 2 bases from J, with 6 bases in between. The chain's CDR3 is CASSVSAYEQYF. In DNA, the CDR3 is TGTGCCAGCAGTGTTTCAGCCTACGAGCAGTACTTC.

The J gene is TRBJ1-1, the V gene TRBV4-2, with D possibly TRBD1 on 5 matching bases. Germline loops: CDR1 LGHNA, CDR2 YNFKEQ. The CDR3 runs to 14 residues. Between the trimmed V and J ends, which lost 1 base and 6 bases, there was a span of 12 bases. This CDR3 reads CASSQAGGASEAFF. The CDR3 region has the DNA TGTGCCAGCAGCCAAGCGGGCGGGGCTTCTGAAGCTTTCTTT.

The chain is built from TRBV10-3 and TRBJ1-2; D uncertain. V lost 0 bases and J 8 bases, leaving 10 bases between the germline ends. Germline CDR1 is ENHRY and CDR2 is SYGVKD. The CDR3 totals 13 residues. In DNA form, the CDR3 reads TGTGCCATCAGTGAGTCCACCTACGGGGGCTACACCTTC. Translated, it gives CAISESTYGGYTF.

The CDR3 nucleotides read TGTGCCACCAGCAAGGACCTAGGGCGGAGTGGCTACACCTTC. It specifies CATSKDLGRSGYTF. This chain joins TRBV15 and TRBJ1-2; D is ambiguous. Germline V gives CDR1 LNHNV, CDR2 YYDKDF (reference sequence). V dropped 4 bases and J dropped 7 bases, with 16 bases sitting between them. The CDR3 loop spans 14 amino acids. The full variable domain, with the rest looked up from reference TRBV15 and TRBJ1-2, is DAMVIQNPRYQVTQFGKPVTLSCSQTLNHNVMYWYQQKSSQAPKLLFHYYDKDFNNEADTPDNFQSRRPNTSFCFLDIRSPGLGDTAMYLCATSKDLGRSGYTFGSGTRLTVV.

The V call is TRBV9, the J call TRBJ2-2, with D possibly being TRBD1 (6 bases). The V gene lost 9 bases and the J gene lost 7 bases, with 13 bases spanning the gap. This CDR3 is 12 amino acids long. CDR1 is SGDLS and CDR2 is YYNGEE in the germline V gene. CDR3 bases: TGTGCCACCGGGACAAGCGTCGGGGAGCTGTTTTTT. This sequence encodes CATGTSVGELFF.

This clone showed up just once. V gene TRBV9 combines with J gene TRBJ2-5; maybe TRBD2 (6 bases). The CDR3 sequence is 14 residues long. Per the germline V gene, CDR1 is SGDLS and CDR2 is YYNGEE. V was pared by 2 bases and J by 4 bases, with 12 bases between. CDR3: CASSVGGARETQYF. CDR3 in DNA: TGTGCCAGCAGCGTTGGAGGGGCCCGAGAGACCCAGTACTTC.

V is TRBV5-1 and J is TRBJ2-7; 10 positions agree with TRBD1. The CDR3 is 14 residues long. Germline V CDR1 and CDR2: SGHRS, YFSETQ. Germline trimming cut 3 bases from V and 4 bases from J; bases unmatched to any gene: 4. DNA of the CDR3: TGCGCCAGCAGCTCCCGGGACAGGGGTTACGAGCAGTACTTC. This gives the protein CASSSRDRGYEQYF.

The gene calls are TRBV27 and TRBJ2-1; 9 bases match TRBD2. J gave up 3 bases and V 5 bases, and 2 bases lay outside the gene matches. The CDR3 consists of 14 residues. Per germline, CDR1 MNHEY and CDR2 SMNVEV (reference sequence). CDR3 region: CASSSGGNYNEQFF. The CDR3 DNA reads as TGTGCCAGCAGTAGCGGGGGGAACTACAATGAGCAGTTCTTC.

This clone was detected a few times. The rearrangement joins TRBV6-5 to TRBJ1-5; D is undetermined. Deletions cut 5 bases from V and 3 bases from J, with 11 bases between. CDR1 and CDR2 from the germline V gene are MNHEY and SVGAGI. This CDR3 has 14 amino acids. CDR3 amino acids: CASSETGYNQPQHF. As DNA, the CDR3 is TGTGCCAGCAGTGAAACGGGGTACAATCAGCCCCAGCATTTT.

The chain employs TRBV20-1 and TRBJ2-5; D remains ambiguous. V dropped 0 bases and J dropped 5 bases, with 4 bases sitting between them. The CDR3 loop spans 11 amino acids. Germline CDR1 is DFQATT and CDR2 is SNEGSKA (reference sequence). CDR3 protein: CSARESETQYF. The CDR3, as DNA: TGCAGTGCTAGAGAGTCGGAGACCCAGTACTTC.

The chain combines TRBV18 with TRBJ2-7, with a tentative D call TRBD1 (5 bases). V was trimmed by 3 bases and J by 1 base, leaving 19 bases between them. CDR3 length: 17 residues. Germline CDR1 KGHSH, CDR2 LQKENI. This CDR3 is CASSPLRTGFDSYEQYF. In DNA, the CDR3 is TGTGCCAGCTCACCGTTACGAACAGGATTTGATTCCTACGAGCAGTACTTC.

In its sample, this clone was seen a few times. Other DNA sequences from this sample encode an identical CDR3 as well. V usage is TRBV9 and J usage is TRBJ2-3; D uncertain. Looked up from germline, CDR1 is SGDLS and CDR2 is YYNGEE. The V end lost 0 bases, the J end lost 4 bases, and 6 bases lay between the germline ends. This CDR3 is 13 amino acids long. The CDR3 coding sequence is TGTGCCAGCAGCGTAGAGGTACCAGATACGCAGTATTTT. Amino acids: CASSVEVPDTQYF.

The chain links TRBV5-6 to TRBJ2-4; D is undetermined. Per germline, CDR1 SGHDT and CDR2 YYEEEE. Trimming shortened V by 1 base and J by 0 bases, and 14 bases separated the two germline ends. The length of the CDR3 is 17 residues. For the CDR3, the DNA is TGTGCCAGCAGCTTGTTTCAGCGAATTATAGCCAAAAACATTCAGTACTTC. Amino acid sequence: CASSLFQRIIAKNIQYF.

This clone was counted only a few times. The chain recombines TRBV7-8 with TRBJ1-2; the D is unclear. The CDR3 is 16 residues long. In germline, CDR1 is SGHVS, CDR2 FQNEAQ. Trimming removed 4 bases at V and 8 bases at J, with 23 bases between. The CDR3, as DNA: TGTGCCAGCAGCTCCCTTGACCGAGTAGCCACCCAGGGCTACACCTTC. It is translated as CASSSLDRVATQGYTF.

The chain recombines TRBV30 with TRBJ2-5, with D uncertain. The CDR3 totals 12 residues. Trimming took off 4 bases at V and 5 bases at J, with 11 bases between the two ends. Germline V CDR1 and CDR2: GTSNPN, SVGIG (reference sequence). CDR3 nucleotide sequence: TGTGCCTGGAACCCCTCTTTCGAGACCCAGTACTTC. Amino acid sequence: CAWNPSFETQYF.

To note about this clone: This same CDR3 is encoded by further DNA sequences in the sample. The chain has TRBV5-6 and TRBJ2-7; 11 bases are a match to TRBD1. The germline V gene has CDR1 SGHDT and CDR2 YYEEEE. The CDR3 extends over 14 amino acids. Trimming took 4 bases from V and 4 from J; bases not matched to a gene: 4. The CDR3 sequence is CASSTGQGAYEQYF. The CDR3 bases are TGTGCCAGCAGCACAGGACAGGGGGCATACGAGCAGTACTTC. The full variable domain, its missing parts supplied by reference TRBV5-6 and TRBJ2-7, is DAGVTQSPTHLIKTRGQQVTLRCSPKSGHDTVSWYQQALGQGPQFIFQYYEEEERQRGNFPDRFSGHQFPNYSSELNVNALLLGDSALYLCASSTGQGAYEQYFGPGTRLTVT.

The chain employs TRBV29-1 and TRBJ2-2; 8 nucleotides match TRBD1. Unmatched junction bases numbered 5, after V lost 2 bases and J lost 3 bases. The length of the CDR3 is 15 residues. In germline, CDR1 is SQVTM, CDR2 ANQGSEA. The CDR3 DNA sequence: TGCAGCGTTGAAAGTCCCAGGGGGCACACCGGGGAGCTGTTTTTT. It yields the protein CSVESPRGHTGELFF.